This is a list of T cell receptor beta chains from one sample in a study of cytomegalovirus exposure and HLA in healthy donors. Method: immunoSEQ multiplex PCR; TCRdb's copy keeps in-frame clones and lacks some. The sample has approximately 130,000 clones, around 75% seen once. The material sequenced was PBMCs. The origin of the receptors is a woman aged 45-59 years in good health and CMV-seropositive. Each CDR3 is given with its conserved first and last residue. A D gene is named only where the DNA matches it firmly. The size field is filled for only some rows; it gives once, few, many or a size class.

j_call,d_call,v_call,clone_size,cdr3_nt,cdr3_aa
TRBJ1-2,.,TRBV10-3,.,TGTGCCATCAGTGGGTCGAGGACAGATGGCTACACCTTC,CAISGSRTDGYTF
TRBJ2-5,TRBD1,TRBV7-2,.,TGTGCCAGCAGCTTACCCCGACAGGGTTGGCAAGAGACCCAGTACTTC,CASSLPRQGWQETQYF
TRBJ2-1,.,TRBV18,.,TGTGCCAGCTCACCAATAGGACTAAGGGGCAATGAGCAGTTCTTC,CASSPIGLRGNEQFF
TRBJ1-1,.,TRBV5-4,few,TGTGCCAGCAGCTTACACAGCGGGAATGAAGCTTTCTTT,CASSLHSGNEAFF
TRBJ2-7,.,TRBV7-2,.,TGTGCCAGCAGCTTAAGAGGCCCAGGGAGGACCTACGAGCAGTACTTC,CASSLRGPGRTYEQYF
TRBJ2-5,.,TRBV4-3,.,TGCGCCAGCAGCCCGCAGGAGACCCAGTACTTC,CASSPQETQYF
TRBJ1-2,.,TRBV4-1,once,TGCGCCAGCAGCCAAGGTACGGGGAACTATGGCTACACCTTC,CASSQGTGNYGYTF
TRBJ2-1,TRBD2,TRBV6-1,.,TGTGCCAGCAGTCTTGCGGGAGTTTACAATGAGCAGTTCTTC,CASSLAGVYNEQFF
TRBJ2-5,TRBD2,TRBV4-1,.,TGCGCCAGCAGCCCATACAGCGGGAGGGGGGAGACCCAGTACTTC,CASSPYSGRGETQYF
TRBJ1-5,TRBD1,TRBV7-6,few,TGTGCCAGCAGCCCCGACAGGGTGACTCAGCCCCAGCATTTT,CASSPDRVTQPQHF
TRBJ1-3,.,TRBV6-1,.,TGTGCCAGCAGTGAAAGGGAGGGGGCTGGAAACACCATATATTTT,CASSEREGAGNTIYF
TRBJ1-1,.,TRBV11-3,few,TGTGCCAGCGGGTTGGGGGGGGCCCTTGGTACTGAAGCTTTCTTT,CASGLGGALGTEAFF
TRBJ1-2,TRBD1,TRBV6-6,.,TGTGCCAGCAGTGACAGGGGGCGTAATGGCTACACCTTC,CASSDRGRNGYTF
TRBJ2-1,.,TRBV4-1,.,TGCGCCAGCAGTTTAGGGAGTTACAATGAGCAGTTCTTC,CASSLGSYNEQFF
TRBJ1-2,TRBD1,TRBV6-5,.,TGTGCCAGCAGCCTGACAGGGAATTCTGGCTACACCTTC,CASSLTGNSGYTF
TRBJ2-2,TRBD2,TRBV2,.,TGTGCCAGTCGCGGGGGGGAGCCAACCGGGGAGCTGTTTTTT,CASRGGEPTGELFF
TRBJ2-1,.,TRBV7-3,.,TGTGCCAGCAGCCCCCGCGGCAGGGGGGTGGGCGATGAGCAGTTCTTC,CASSPRGRGVGDEQFF
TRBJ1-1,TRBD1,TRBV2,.,TGTGCCAGCAGTAGGAGACAGGGCTGGACTGAAGCTTTCTTT,CASSRRQGWTEAFF
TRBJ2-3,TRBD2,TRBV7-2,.,TGTGCCAGCAGCACTCGCGGGGGGATGGGTGATACGCAGTATTTT,CASSTRGGMGDTQYF
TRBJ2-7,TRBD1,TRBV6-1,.,TGTGCCTGCAACCGGGACAGTGCCTACGAGCAGTACTTC,CACNRDSAYEQYF
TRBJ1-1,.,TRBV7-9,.,TGTGCCAGCAGCCCTCACGACAGTCTTGAAGCTTTCTTT,CASSPHDSLEAFF
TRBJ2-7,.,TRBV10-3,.,TGTGCCATCAGTGACCCCCGACTGCCCTACGAGCAGTACTTC,CAISDPRLPYEQYF
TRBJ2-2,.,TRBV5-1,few,TGCGCCAGCAGCCCTCAACCGGCTGTAGGGGACACCGGGGAGCTGTTTTTT,CASSPQPAVGDTGELFF
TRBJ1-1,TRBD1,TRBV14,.,TGTGCCAGCAGCTACCCCCCTGGGACAGGGAAGAACACTGAAGCTTTCTTT,CASSYPPGTGKNTEAFF
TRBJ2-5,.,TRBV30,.,TGTGCCTGGGCACGCGCGGGGACGGGAGAGACCCAGTACTTC,CAWARAGTGETQYF
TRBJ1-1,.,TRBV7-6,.,TGTGCCAGCAGCTTAGGAGGGTTCAACACTGAAGCTTTCTTT,CASSLGGFNTEAFF
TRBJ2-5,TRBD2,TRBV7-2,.,TGTGCCAGCAGCCGACCGTTGTTTAGCGGGAGTGAGACCCAGTACTTC,CASSRPLFSGSETQYF
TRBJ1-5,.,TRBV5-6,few,TGTGCCAGCAGCTTTTATGGGAGGGGAAATCAGCCCCAGCATTTT,CASSFYGRGNQPQHF
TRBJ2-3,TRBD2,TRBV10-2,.,TGCGCCAGCAGTGAGTTCAGGGATGTAGGGCGGGAGGTCACAGATACGCAGTATTTT,CASSEFRDVGREVTDTQYF
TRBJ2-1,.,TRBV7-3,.,TGTGCCAGCAGCTTAACGTTTCACTCCTACAATGAGCAGTTCTTC,CASSLTFHSYNEQFF
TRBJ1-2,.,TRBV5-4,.,TGTGCCAGCAGCTTGGCAACGGGCTATGGCTACACCTTC,CASSLATGYGYTF
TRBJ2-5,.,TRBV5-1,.,TGCGCCAGCAGCTTGGATTTCAGACAAGAGACCCAGTACTTC,CASSLDFRQETQYF
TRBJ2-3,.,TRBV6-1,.,TGTGCCAGCAATAACCCAACAGGCACAGATACGCAGTATTTT,CASNNPTGTDTQYF
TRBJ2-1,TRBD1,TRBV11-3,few,TGTGCCAGCAGCCCGGGACAGGGTAGGGCCTCCTACAATGAGCAGTTCTTC,CASSPGQGRASYNEQFF
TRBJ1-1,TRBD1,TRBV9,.,TGTGCCAGCAACGGACAGGGGGCTAGTTGGACTGAAGCTTTCTTT,CASNGQGASWTEAFF
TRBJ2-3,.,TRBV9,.,TGTGCCAGCAGCGTAGCCGGGGGGCGCACAGATACGCAGTATTTT,CASSVAGGRTDTQYF
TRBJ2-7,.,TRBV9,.,TGTGCCAGCAGCGTATCGGACGAGCAGTACTTC,CASSVSDEQYF
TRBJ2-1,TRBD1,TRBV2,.,TGTGCCAGCAGTGAAGCGCTCCTCCTGGGACAGGCAAACAATGAGCAGTTCTTC,CASSEALLLGQANNEQFF
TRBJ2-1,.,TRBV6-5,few,TGTGCCAGCAGTTACTCGAGGACATCCAATGAGCAGTTCTTC,CASSYSRTSNEQFF
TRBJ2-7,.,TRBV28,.,TGTGCCAGCGGGGCAGGGCCACCCTACGAGCAGTACTTC,CASGAGPPYEQYF
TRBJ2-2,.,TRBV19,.,TGTGCCAGTAGCCTAAGGGGTAGGGGCACCGGGGAGCTGTTTTTT,CASSLRGRGTGELFF
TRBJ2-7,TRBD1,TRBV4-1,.,TGCGCCAGCAGCCTTGCCGGGACAGGTGCCTACGAGCAGTACTTC,CASSLAGTGAYEQYF
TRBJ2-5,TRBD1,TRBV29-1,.,TGCAGCGCTTCCGGGACAGCTACCCAAGAGACCCAGTACTTC,CSASGTATQETQYF
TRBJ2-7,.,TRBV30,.,TGTGCCTGGACAAGGGCGGGAACCTACGAGCAGTACTTC,CAWTRAGTYEQYF
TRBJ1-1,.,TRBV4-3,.,TGCGCCAGCAGCCAAGTCGTCAGGGTTACTGAAGCTTTCTTT,CASSQVVRVTEAFF
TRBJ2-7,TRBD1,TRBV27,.,TGTGCCAGCAGCCCGCGACAGGGCAGCTCCTACGAGCAGTACTTC,CASSPRQGSSYEQYF
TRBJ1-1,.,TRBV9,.,TGTGCCAGCAGTGGGGACTACACTGAAGCTTTCTTT,CASSGDYTEAFF
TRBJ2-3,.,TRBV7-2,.,TGTGCCAGCAGCTTAGCTCGAGGTGCGAGCACAGATACGCAGTATTTT,CASSLARGASTDTQYF
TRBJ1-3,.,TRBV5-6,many,TGTGCCAGCAGTCTAATTGAGGCAAACACCATATATTTT,CASSLIEANTIYF
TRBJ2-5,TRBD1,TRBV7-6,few,TGTGCCAGCAGCGTCGGACAGGGTGAAGAGACCCAGTACTTC,CASSVGQGEETQYF
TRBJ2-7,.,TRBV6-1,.,TGTGCCACCAGGGCGACTGTTTTGGAGCAGTACTTC,CATRATVLEQYF
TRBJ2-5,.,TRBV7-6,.,TGTGCCAGCAGCTCCGTGAGGGAGACCCAGTACTTC,CASSSVRETQYF
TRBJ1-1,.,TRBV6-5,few,TGTGCCAGCAGTTACTCAGGAACCCCAGGAGGGACTGAAGCTTTCTTT,CASSYSGTPGGTEAFF